A single TCR beta chain is shown here with its context. Its specificity is not known. The junction departs from germline at one end; a sequencing error may be responsible. This sample is drawn from a study of CD8+CD57+ T cells in acquired aplastic anemia. Study-level background: Sorted CD4+ and CD8+ cell DNA averaged roughly 3.2 ug. Reads per healthy sample averaged around 9.9 million (CD4+) and 11.0 million (CD8+).

Study findings and constraints: Patients and controls had in common approximately 30 CD8+ CDR3 sequences.

Germline values: CDR1 SEHNR, CDR2 FQNEAQ (reference sequence). This CDR3 has 13 amino acids. Genomic DNA, serving as template, underwent TCR beta VDJ and CDR3 profiling. TCRdb processed the reads anew with MiXCR; each CDR3 protein has one entry. This sample has about 140,000 distinct CDR3 sequences, with more than 35% found just once. The TCR originated in a human donor in good health, serving as a control. The sequencing input was sorted CD4+, CD8+, or CD8+CD57+ T cells (not recorded which) from PBMCs. The rearrangement joins TRBV7-9 to TRBJ1-2; TRBD1 agrees at 8 bases. This chain's CDR3 is CASSPGGSYGNTF. The CDR3 DNA is TGTGCCAGCAGCCCAGGGGGCTCCTATGGCAACACCTTC.